The 10 T cell receptor beta chains presented below share a single source sample, sequenced in a study of blood T cells in healthy people across ages. The second PCR ran roughly 6 to 11 cycles with a sample-barcoded 5' primer and J-beta primers. TCRdb analysed the 5' RACE reads with MiXCR anew, one entry per CDR3 protein. The data contain about 830,000 distinct CDR3 sequences, under 80% of them seen just once; the ten biggest clones take up roughly a quarter. Sequenced material: blood. Every receptor here comes from a young man in good health.

The chain couples TRBV6-2 or TRBV6-3 to TRBJ2-2, with D possibly being TRBD1 (5 bases). Germline CDR1 reads MNHEY; CDR2 reads SVGEGT. The CDR3 loop spans 13 amino acids. DNA for the CDR3: TGTGCAGCAAGGGGCACGAACACCGGGGAGCTGTTTTTT. Its translation is CAARGTNTGELFF.

The chain is built from TRBV7-9 and TRBJ2-1; 9 nucleotides match TRBD2. Unmatched junction bases numbered 5, after V lost 6 bases and J lost 5 bases. The CDR3 runs 14 residues. Germline V gene sequence: CDR1 SEHNR, CDR2 FQNEAQ (reference sequence). CDR3 amino acids: CASRISGGHNEQFF. The CDR3 DNA reads TGTGCCAGCAGGATTAGCGGGGGCCACAATGAGCAGTTCTTC.

This chain uses TRBV28 with TRBJ2-7, with D hard to call. The V gene's germline CDR1 is MDHEN and CDR2 SYDVKM. The germline V and J ends were trimmed by 8 bases and 0 bases, with 14 bases remaining between them. This CDR3 spans 14 amino acids. The CDR3 nucleotides are TGTGCCAGCTTTCCGGCTACTACCTCCTACGAGCAGTACTTC. Its translation is CASFPATTSYEQYF. The complete variable domain, with remaining parts taken from reference TRBV28 and TRBJ2-7, reads DVKVTQSSRYLVKRTGEKVFLECVQDMDHENMFWYRQDPGLGLRLIYFSYDVKMKEKGDIPEGYSVSREKKERFSLILESASTNQTSMYLCASFPATTSYEQYFGPGTRLTVT.

This chain uses TRBV29-1 with TRBJ2-5, with 7 bases matching TRBD1. Germline assignment: CDR1 SQVTM and CDR2 ANQGSEA. After removal of 7 bases from V and 11 bases from J, the junction contained 13 bases not matched to a gene. CDR3 length equals 12 residues. CDR3 protein: CSATGQVNEQYF. CDR3 in DNA: TGCAGCGCAACTGGACAGGTCAATGAGCAGTACTTC.

The chain links TRBV14 to TRBJ2-3; the match to TRBD2 covers 8 bases. This CDR3 contains 16 residues. J gave up 6 bases and V 4 bases, and 12 bases lay outside the gene matches. Germline CDR1 and CDR2: SGHDN and FVKESK. The CDR3, as DNA: TGTGCCAGCAGCCTCCAGTTAGCGGGGCCTGGGGATACGCAGTATTTT. This gives the protein CASSLQLAGPGDTQYF. The full variable domain, completed using reference TRBV14 and TRBJ2-3, is EAGVTQFPSHSVIEKGQTVTLRCDPISGHDNLYWYRRVMGKEIKFLLHFVKESKQDESGMPNNRFLAERTGGTYSTLKVQPAELEDSGVYFCASSLQLAGPGDTQYFGPGTRLTVL.

This chain connects TRBV6-2 or TRBV6-3 to TRBJ2-7; weak D call: TRBD2 (5 bases). The CDR3 consists of 15 residues. V lost 4 bases and J 3 bases, leaving 16 bases between the germline ends. Germline lookup yields CDR1 MNHEY and CDR2 SVGEGT. CDR3: CASSSPTGLSYEQYF. In nucleotides, the CDR3 is TGTGCCAGCAGTTCCCCAACCGGACTTAGCTACGAGCAGTACTTC.

This clonotype has only one observation. The chain joins TRBV11-2 to TRBJ2-3; no definite D call. Germline lookup yields CDR1 SGHAT and CDR2 FQNNGV. V gave up 2 bases and J gave up 0 bases, with 12 bases separating them. The CDR3 runs to 16 residues. The CDR3 here is CASSLHSVASTDTQYF. DNA for the CDR3: TGTGCCAGCAGCTTACATTCGGTGGCTAGCACAGATACGCAGTATTTT.

In this sample, this clonotype turned up a few times. This chain links TRBV6-4 with TRBJ2-1; possible D gene TRBD2, 5 bases. Germline CDR1 MRHNA, CDR2 SNTAGT. CDR3 length: 14 residues. Trimming removed 3 bases at V and 8 bases at J, with 14 bases between. The CDR3 loop reads CASSETSLAHEQFF. The DNA for the CDR3 is TGTGCCAGCAGTGAGACGTCCCTAGCCCATGAGCAGTTCTTC.

This chain links TRBV18 with TRBJ2-7; 9 nucleotides agree with TRBD1. V was clipped by 2 bases and J by 11 bases; unmatched bases: 7. Germline CDR1 KGHSH, CDR2 LQKENI. CDR3 length: 13 residues. CDR3 loop: CASSPRGQGVEYF. CDR3 nucleotides: TGTGCCAGCTCACCAAGGGGACAGGGCGTGGAGTACTTC.

This rearrangement joins TRBV20-1 to TRBJ2-5, with 12 bases identical to TRBD2. This CDR3 is built from 14 residues. V shed 6 bases and J 5 bases; nucleotides not matched to a gene: 7. Looked up from germline, CDR1 is DFQATT and CDR2 is SNEGSKA (reference sequence). The CDR3 coding sequence is TGCAGTGCCGCTAGCGGGGGGGGGTCGGAGACCCAGTACTTC. The encoded protein is CSAASGGGSETQYF.